These T cell receptor beta chains were read from a single sample in a study of T cell repertoires in cytomegalovirus infection. Using its own MiXCR run on the reads, TCRdb lists one record per CDR3 protein. The sample consists of roughly 760,000 distinct CDR3 sequences, 35% of them appearing once. The sequenced sample was PBMCs. The receptors here all came from a human donor in good health (CMV status not recorded). Some clones in this sample may be carry-over from other donors' samples. CDR3s include the opening cysteine and the closing phenylalanine or tryptophan. The D gene is left open where the match is weak. Size values are once, few and many counts, or a class for expanded clones, and some rows have none.

j_call: TRBJ1-2
clone_size: many
d_call: .
v_call: TRBV7-2
cdr3_aa: CASSLVSGKMDYGYTF
cdr3_nt: TGTGCCAGCAGCTTAGTCTCAGGAAAGATGGACTATGGCTACACCTTC

j_call: TRBJ2-2
clone_size: few
d_call: .
v_call: TRBV29-1
cdr3_aa: CSVHRDINTGELFF
cdr3_nt: TGCAGCGTTCACCGGGACATAAACACCGGGGAGCTGTTTTTT

j_call: TRBJ2-1
clone_size: many
d_call: .
v_call: TRBV10-3
cdr3_aa: CAISESSLGRNANEQFF
cdr3_nt: TGTGCCATCAGTGAGTCGTCTTTGGGACGAAACGCCAATGAGCAGTTCTTC

j_call: TRBJ1-2
clone_size: few
d_call: .
v_call: TRBV28
cdr3_aa: CASSLVQRGGYTF
cdr3_nt: TGTGCCAGCAGTTTAGTACAGCGGGGTGGCTACACCTTC

j_call: TRBJ1-1
clone_size: many
d_call: .
v_call: TRBV18
cdr3_aa: CASSPSLNTEAFF
cdr3_nt: TGTGCCAGCAGCCCATCTTTGAACACTGAAGCTTTCTTT

j_call: TRBJ1-1
clone_size: .
d_call: .
v_call: TRBV5-6
cdr3_aa: CASSPRKPMNTEAFF
cdr3_nt: TGTGCCAGCAGCCCTCGGAAACCTATGAACACTGAAGCTTTCTTT

j_call: TRBJ1-6
clone_size: few
d_call: .
v_call: TRBV6-1
cdr3_aa: CASSTGGAGNSPLHF
cdr3_nt: TGTGCCAGCAGTACGGGGGGCGCGGGGAATTCACCCCTCCACTTT

j_call: TRBJ2-2
clone_size: .
d_call: TRBD2
v_call: TRBV5-1
cdr3_aa: CASSRLAGDGGELFF
cdr3_nt: TGCGCCAGCAGCAGACTAGCGGGGGACGGCGGGGAGCTGTTTTTT

j_call: TRBJ2-2
clone_size: few
d_call: .
v_call: TRBV12-3/TRBV12-4
cdr3_aa: CASRATGELFF
cdr3_nt: TGTGCCAGCAGAGCCACCGGGGAGCTGTTTTTT

j_call: TRBJ2-4
clone_size: .
d_call: TRBD1
v_call: TRBV4-1
cdr3_aa: CASSPGQGLAKNIQYF
cdr3_nt: TGCGCCAGCAGCCCCGGACAGGGACTAGCCAAAAACATTCAGTACTTC

j_call: TRBJ2-3
clone_size: .
d_call: .
v_call: TRBV7-2
cdr3_aa: CASSLNRALSTDTQYF
cdr3_nt: TGTGCCAGCAGCTTAAACAGAGCGCTTAGCACAGATACGCAGTATTTT

j_call: TRBJ2-5
clone_size: .
d_call: .
v_call: TRBV7-2
cdr3_aa: CAISQRASQDTQCF
cdr3_nt: TGTGCCATCAGCCAAAGGGCTAGCCAAGATACCCAGTGCTTC

j_call: TRBJ1-5
clone_size: .
d_call: .
v_call: TRBV12-3/TRBV12-4
cdr3_aa: CASSLRQTRQPQHF
cdr3_nt: TGTGCCAGCAGTTTGAGACAGACACGGCAGCCCCAGCATTTT

j_call: TRBJ1-1
clone_size: few
d_call: TRBD1
v_call: TRBV6-5
cdr3_aa: CASSSPGTGSGTEAFF
cdr3_nt: TGTGCCAGCAGTTCCCCCGGGACAGGCTCGGGTACTGAAGCTTTCTTT

j_call: TRBJ2-7
clone_size: .
d_call: TRBD1
v_call: TRBV27
cdr3_aa: CASSQGGTGIYEQYF
cdr3_nt: TGTGCCAGCAGTCAGGGCGGGACAGGGATCTACGAGCAGTACTTC

j_call: TRBJ2-2
clone_size: few
d_call: TRBD1
v_call: TRBV7-9
cdr3_aa: CASSSQGVVAGELFF
cdr3_nt: TGTGCCAGCAGCTCTCAGGGGGTAGTCGCCGGGGAGCTGTTTTTT

j_call: TRBJ1-2
clone_size: .
d_call: .
v_call: TRBV6-2/TRBV6-3
cdr3_aa: CDSSPLDKYGYTF
cdr3_nt: TGTGACAGCAGTCCTCTAGACAAGTATGGCTACACCTTC

j_call: TRBJ2-1
clone_size: .
d_call: .
v_call: TRBV19
cdr3_aa: CASSTGQLWNEQFF
cdr3_nt: TGTGCCAGTAGTACCGGACAGCTTTGGAATGAGCAGTTCTTC

j_call: TRBJ1-2
clone_size: once
d_call: .
v_call: TRBV30
cdr3_aa: CAWFQGHGYTF
cdr3_nt: TGTGCCTGGTTTCAGGGGCATGGCTACACCTTC

j_call: TRBJ1-1
clone_size: many
d_call: .
v_call: TRBV12-3/TRBV12-4
cdr3_aa: CASSLEQGRTEAFF
cdr3_nt: TGTGCCAGCAGTTTAGAGCAGGGGAGGACTGAAGCTTTCTTT

j_call: TRBJ1-1
clone_size: .
d_call: .
v_call: TRBV27
cdr3_aa: CASRFEPQYGTEAFF
cdr3_nt: TGTGCCAGCAGGTTCGAACCTCAGTATGGCACTGAAGCTTTCTTT

j_call: TRBJ2-2
clone_size: few
d_call: TRBD1
v_call: TRBV10-3
cdr3_aa: CAITGGGNTGELFF
cdr3_nt: TGTGCCATCACAGGGGGCGGGAACACCGGGGAGCTGTTTTTT

j_call: TRBJ1-1
clone_size: .
d_call: .
v_call: TRBV20-1
cdr3_aa: CSARGRLDLNTEAFF
cdr3_nt: TGCAGTGCTAGAGGTAGACTGGATTTGAACACTGAAGCTTTCTTT

j_call: TRBJ2-1
clone_size: many
d_call: TRBD1
v_call: TRBV7-3
cdr3_aa: CASSPNRGQDNEQFF
cdr3_nt: TGTGCCAGCAGCCCTAACAGGGGACAGGACAATGAGCAGTTCTTC

j_call: TRBJ2-7
clone_size: many
d_call: .
v_call: TRBV7-2
cdr3_aa: CASSLSSGAISFEQYF
cdr3_nt: TGTGCCAGCAGCTTATCGTCAGGGGCAATCTCCTTTGAGCAGTACTTC

j_call: TRBJ1-5
clone_size: .
d_call: TRBD1
v_call: TRBV28
cdr3_aa: CASSLGGTGVGSNQPQHF
cdr3_nt: TGTGCCAGCAGTTTGGGTGGGACAGGGGTCGGCAGCAATCAGCCCCAGCATTTT

j_call: TRBJ1-2
clone_size: few
d_call: .
v_call: TRBV10-3
cdr3_aa: CAINAPEEYGYTF
cdr3_nt: TGTGCCATCAACGCGCCTGAGGAATATGGCTACACCTTC

j_call: TRBJ2-1
clone_size: .
d_call: .
v_call: TRBV7-2
cdr3_aa: CASSYTDAGFYNEQFF
cdr3_nt: TGTGCCAGCAGCTATACGGACGCCGGTTTTTACAATGAGCAGTTCTTC

j_call: TRBJ1-1
clone_size: few
d_call: .
v_call: TRBV19
cdr3_aa: CASSNDVNTEAFF
cdr3_nt: TGTGCCAGTTCGAATGATGTGAACACTGAAGCTTTCTTT

j_call: TRBJ2-3
clone_size: .
d_call: .
v_call: TRBV6-2/TRBV6-3
cdr3_aa: CASSYYGETGQYF
cdr3_nt: TGTGCCAGCAGTTACTACGGGGAGACAGGGCAGTATTTT

j_call: TRBJ2-1
clone_size: .
d_call: TRBD2
v_call: TRBV20-1
cdr3_aa: CSAISGNEQFF
cdr3_nt: TGCAGTGCTATTAGCGGGAATGAGCAGTTCTTC

j_call: TRBJ1-4
clone_size: .
d_call: .
v_call: TRBV2
cdr3_aa: CASSGQITNEKLFF
cdr3_nt: TGTGCCAGCAGTGGACAGATCACTAATGAAAAACTGTTTTTT

j_call: TRBJ2-3
clone_size: few
d_call: .
v_call: TRBV2
cdr3_aa: CASSEGTDNTQYF
cdr3_nt: TGTGCCAGCAGTGAAGGGACAGACAATACGCAGTATTTT

j_call: TRBJ2-3
clone_size: .
d_call: .
v_call: TRBV6-6
cdr3_aa: CASSYSPQGMTDTQYF
cdr3_nt: TGTGCCAGCAGTTACTCTCCGCAGGGGATGACAGATACGCAGTATTTT

j_call: TRBJ1-1
clone_size: .
d_call: TRBD1
v_call: TRBV28
cdr3_aa: CASLNDRGLRYTEAFF
cdr3_nt: TGTGCCAGCCTTAACGACAGGGGGCTTCGGTACACTGAAGCTTTCTTT

j_call: TRBJ1-3
clone_size: once
d_call: .
v_call: TRBV28
cdr3_aa: CASSEPSLKSSSGNTIYF
cdr3_nt: TGTGCCAGCAGCGAGCCCAGTTTAAAGTCAAGCTCTGGAAACACCATATATTTT

j_call: TRBJ2-3
clone_size: .
d_call: .
v_call: TRBV6-2/TRBV6-3
cdr3_aa: CASSGAGVDTQYF
cdr3_nt: TGTGCCAGCAGCGGTGCAGGGGTAGATACGCAGTATTTT

j_call: TRBJ2-1
clone_size: few
d_call: TRBD2
v_call: TRBV7-8
cdr3_aa: CASSLLAGGPSEQFF
cdr3_nt: TGTGCCAGCAGTTTACTAGCGGGAGGGCCGAGCGAGCAGTTCTTC

j_call: TRBJ1-2
clone_size: many
d_call: TRBD1
v_call: TRBV28
cdr3_aa: CASRIAGTGDYGYTF
cdr3_nt: TGTGCCAGCAGGATAGCCGGGACAGGGGACTATGGCTACACCTTC

j_call: TRBJ1-2
clone_size: .
d_call: .
v_call: TRBV19
cdr3_aa: CASSNHGTSNYGYTF
cdr3_nt: TGTGCCAGTAGTAACCACGGGACGTCGAACTATGGCTACACCTTC

j_call: TRBJ1-2
clone_size: .
d_call: TRBD1
v_call: TRBV12-3/TRBV12-4
cdr3_aa: CASSPRVDRGTYGYTF
cdr3_nt: TGTGCCAGCAGTCCCCGTGTGGACAGGGGGACCTATGGCTACACCTTC

j_call: TRBJ2-7
clone_size: few
d_call: TRBD2
v_call: TRBV28
cdr3_aa: CASSPPLAPGSYEQYF
cdr3_nt: TGTGCCAGCAGTCCCCCACTAGCGCCGGGTTCCTACGAGCAGTACTTC

j_call: TRBJ1-1
clone_size: few
d_call: TRBD1
v_call: TRBV7-6
cdr3_aa: CASSYTPGTGDDTEAFF
cdr3_nt: TGTGCCAGCAGTTACACTCCCGGGACAGGGGACGACACTGAAGCTTTCTTT

j_call: TRBJ2-2
clone_size: .
d_call: .
v_call: TRBV7-8
cdr3_aa: CASIGSWNTGELFF
cdr3_nt: TGTGCCAGCATAGGATCCTGGAACACCGGGGAGCTGTTTTTT

j_call: TRBJ1-1
clone_size: .
d_call: .
v_call: TRBV29-1
cdr3_aa: CSVVVDRPEAFF
cdr3_nt: TGCAGCGTTGTGGTGGACCGACCTGAAGCTTTCTTT